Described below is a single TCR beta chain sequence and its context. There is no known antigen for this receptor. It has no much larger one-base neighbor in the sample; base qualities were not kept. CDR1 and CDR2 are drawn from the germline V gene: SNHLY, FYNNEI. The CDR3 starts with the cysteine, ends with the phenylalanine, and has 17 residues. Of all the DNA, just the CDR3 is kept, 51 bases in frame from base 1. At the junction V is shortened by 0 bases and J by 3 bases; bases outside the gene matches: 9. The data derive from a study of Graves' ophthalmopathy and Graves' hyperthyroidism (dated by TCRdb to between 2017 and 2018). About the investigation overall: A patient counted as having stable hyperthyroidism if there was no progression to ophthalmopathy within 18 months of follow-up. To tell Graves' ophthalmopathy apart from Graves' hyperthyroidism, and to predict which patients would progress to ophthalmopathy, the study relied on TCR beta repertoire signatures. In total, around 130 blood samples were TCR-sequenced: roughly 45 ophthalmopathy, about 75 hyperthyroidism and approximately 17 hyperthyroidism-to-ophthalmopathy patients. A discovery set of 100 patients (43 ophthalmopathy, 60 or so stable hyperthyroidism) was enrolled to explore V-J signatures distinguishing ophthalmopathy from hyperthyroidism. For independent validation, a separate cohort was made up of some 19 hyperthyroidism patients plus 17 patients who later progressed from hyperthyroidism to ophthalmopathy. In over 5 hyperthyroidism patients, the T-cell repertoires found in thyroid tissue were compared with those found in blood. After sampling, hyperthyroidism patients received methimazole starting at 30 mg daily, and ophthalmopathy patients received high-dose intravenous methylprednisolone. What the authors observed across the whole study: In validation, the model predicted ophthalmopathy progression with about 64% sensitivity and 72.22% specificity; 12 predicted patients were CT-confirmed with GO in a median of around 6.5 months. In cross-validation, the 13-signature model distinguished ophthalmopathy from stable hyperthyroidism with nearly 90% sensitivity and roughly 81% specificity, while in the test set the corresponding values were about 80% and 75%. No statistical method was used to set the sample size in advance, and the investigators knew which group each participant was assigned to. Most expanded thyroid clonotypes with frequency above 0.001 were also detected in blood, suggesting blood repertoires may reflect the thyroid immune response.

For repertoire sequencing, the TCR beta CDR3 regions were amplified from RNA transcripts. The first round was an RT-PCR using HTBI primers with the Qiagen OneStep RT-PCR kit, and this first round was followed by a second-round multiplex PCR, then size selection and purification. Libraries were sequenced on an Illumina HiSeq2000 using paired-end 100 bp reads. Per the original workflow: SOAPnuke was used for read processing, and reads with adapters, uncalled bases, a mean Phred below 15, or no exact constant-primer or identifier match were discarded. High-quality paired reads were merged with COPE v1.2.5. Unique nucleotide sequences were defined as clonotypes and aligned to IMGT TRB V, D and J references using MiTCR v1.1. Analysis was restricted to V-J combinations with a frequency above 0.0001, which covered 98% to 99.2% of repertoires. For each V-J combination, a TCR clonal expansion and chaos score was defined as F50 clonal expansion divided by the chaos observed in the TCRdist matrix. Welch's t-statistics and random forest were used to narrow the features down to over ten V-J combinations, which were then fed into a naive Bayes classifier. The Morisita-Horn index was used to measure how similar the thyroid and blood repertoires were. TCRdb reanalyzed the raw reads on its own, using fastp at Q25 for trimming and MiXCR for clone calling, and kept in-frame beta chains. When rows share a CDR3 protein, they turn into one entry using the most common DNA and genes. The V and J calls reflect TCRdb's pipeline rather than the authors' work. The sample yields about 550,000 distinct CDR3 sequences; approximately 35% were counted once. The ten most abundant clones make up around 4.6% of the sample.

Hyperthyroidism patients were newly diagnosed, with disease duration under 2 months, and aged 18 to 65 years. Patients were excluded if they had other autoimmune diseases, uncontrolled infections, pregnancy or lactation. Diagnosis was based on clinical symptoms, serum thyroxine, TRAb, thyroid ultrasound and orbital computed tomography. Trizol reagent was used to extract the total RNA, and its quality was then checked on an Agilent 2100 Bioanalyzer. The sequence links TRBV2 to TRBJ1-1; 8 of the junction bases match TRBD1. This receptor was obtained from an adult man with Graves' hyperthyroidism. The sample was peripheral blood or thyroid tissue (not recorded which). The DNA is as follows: TGTGCCAGCAGTGAAGCGGGGCAGGGGGCAGGGGACACTGAAGCTTTCTTT. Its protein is CASSEAGQGAGDTEAFF. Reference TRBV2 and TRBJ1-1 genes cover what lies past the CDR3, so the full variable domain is EPEVTQTPSHQVTQMGQEVILRCVPISNHLYFYWYRQILGQKVEFLVSFYNNEISEKSEIFDDQFSVERPDGSNFTLKIRSTKLEDSAMYFCASSEAGQGAGDTEAFFGQGTRLTVV.